This TCR beta chain was observed in a study of Ad26.COV2.S vaccination and SARS-CoV-2 variants. Overall study results and limits: People given the vaccine had a wider spike-specific TCR breadth than placebo recipients did. The TCR-based breadth and depth measures might underestimate overall T cell responses.

The method was immunoSEQ multiplex PCR; TCRdb's version includes in-frame clones alone and lacks a portion of them. The sample shows some 340,000 clones, 86% of them seen only once. Worth noting for this clone: As yet, its antigen is unknown.

Germline values: CDR1 LNHDA, CDR2 SQIVND (reference sequence). The length of the CDR3 is 12 residues. V lost 5 bases and J lost 4, with 8 bases in between. Treatment given: roughly 19 received Ad26.COV2.S at low or high dose, single or two shots; roughly 5 received placebo; per-sample allocation not given. Material that was analyzed had been drawn on day 63 after the first vaccine or placebo injection. Sequenced here: peripheral blood, sampled in a trial of Ad26.COV2.S vaccine versus placebo. This TCR was recovered from a person aged 18-65 years who received the Ad26.COV2.S COVID-19 vaccine or a placebo. This chain connects TRBV19 to TRBJ1-1; no clear D gene. In DNA form, the CDR3 reads TGTGCCAGTAGTCCCTGGGGCACTGAAGCTTTCTTT. Residues: CASSPWGTEAFF. The full variable domain, completed using reference TRBV19 and TRBJ1-1, is DGGITQSPKYLFRKEGQNVTLSCEQNLNHDAMYWYRQDPGQGLRLIYYSQIVNDFQKGDIAEGYSVSREKKESFPLTVTSAQKNPTAFYLCASSPWGTEAFFGQGTRLTVV.